A single sample gave rise to the 13 T cell receptor beta chains below, sequenced in a study of shared clonotypes between healthy human individuals. Profiled with immunoSEQ multiplex PCR; TCRdb holds only in-frame clones, not every one. The sample yields some 1 million clones, about 75% seen once. The specimen sequenced was memory CD4+ T cells sorted from blood. The subset: CD45RA-negative fraction. The receptors shown here come from a man aged 18 to 29 in good health.

CDR3 nucleotides: TGTGCCAGCATCCCACAGGGTAGCGGCAACTACGAGCAGTACTTC. Translation gives CASIPQGSGNYEQYF. V usage is TRBV28 and J usage is TRBJ2-7; D is tentatively TRBD1 or TRBD2 (6 bases each). Trimming removed 7 bases from V and 3 bases from J, with 19 bases in between. There are 15 residues in the CDR3. Germline CDR1 reads MDHEN; CDR2 reads SYDVKM.

Regarding this clone: The same CDR3 can be traced to other DNA sequences in this sample. The chain has TRBV5-1 and TRBJ1-1; tentatively, D is TRBD1 (6 bases). Germline CDR1 is SGHRS and CDR2 is YFSETQ. The V gene lost 2 bases and the J gene lost 1 base, with 9 bases spanning the gap. The CDR3 has 14 amino acids. The CDR3 spells CASSLGGSNTEAFF. Here the CDR3 DNA reads TGCGCCAGCAGCTTAGGGGGATCGAACACTGAAGCTTTCTTT.

The rearrangement links TRBV5-1 to TRBJ2-5, with a tentative D call TRBD2 (6 bases). V lost 4 bases and J 2 bases, leaving 21 bases between the germline ends. Germline V gives CDR1 SGHRS, CDR2 YFSETQ. CDR3 size: 17 residues. CDR3 protein: CASSPSAAGLLQETQYF. DNA of the CDR3: TGCGCCAGCAGCCCGTCGGCGGCGGGGCTCCTACAAGAGACCCAGTACTTC.

The J gene is TRBJ2-2, the V gene TRBV5-6; D might be TRBD2 (6 bases). CDR1 and CDR2 (germline): SGHDT, YYEEEE. The CDR3 sequence is 15 residues long. Trimming cost V 2 bases and J 5 bases, with 13 bases left between them. CDR3 DNA: TGTGCCAGCAGCTTCGACAGTGGAGGGACCGGGGAGCTGTTTTTT. Translation: CASSFDSGGTGELFF.

The chain links TRBV7-3 to TRBJ1-2; 8 bases line up with TRBD1. The length of the CDR3 is 13 residues. The germline gives CDR1 SGHTA, CDR2 FQGTGA. V lost 5 bases to trimming and J lost 4 bases; unmatched junction nucleotides: 3. CDR3 in amino acids: CASSIGQGYGYTF. The DNA for the CDR3 is TGTGCCAGCAGCATCGGACAGGGCTATGGCTACACCTTC.

This clone was detected once. The V gene is TRBV4-3, the J gene TRBJ1-3, with TRBD1 as a possible D gene (6 bases). Trimming removed 0 bases at V and 4 bases at J, with 19 bases between. The CDR3 loop spans 18 amino acids. The germline V gene encodes CDR1 LGHNA and CDR2 YSLEER. CDR3 sequence reads: CASSQDLSRGASGNTIYF. CDR3 nucleotide sequence: TGCGCCAGCAGCCAAGATCTTTCGCGGGGGGCATCGGGAAACACCATATATTTT.

This clone turned up a few times. This sequence joins TRBV19 and TRBJ1-1; 7 nucleotides align to TRBD1. This CDR3 contains 14 residues. In germline, CDR1 is LNHDA, CDR2 SQIVND (reference sequence). Trimming at V came to 5 bases and at J to 4 bases, leaving 7 bases not matched to a gene. The CDR3 DNA sequence: TGTGCCAGTAGTTTCCAAACAGGGGCCACTGAAGCTTTCTTT. Translating it yields CASSFQTGATEAFF.

The chain carries TRBV11-2 and TRBJ1-2; TRBD1 aligns across 7 bases. After removal of 5 bases from V and 4 bases from J, the junction contained 13 bases not matched to a gene. The germline V gene has CDR1 SGHAT and CDR2 FQNNGV. This CDR3 is built from 16 residues. The CDR3 DNA reads as TGTGCCAGCAGCCAGCGGGGGACAGCACAATCCTATGGCTACACCTTC. It is translated as CASSQRGTAQSYGYTF.

This clone was seen a single time. The chain links TRBV21-1 to TRBJ1-6; the table's D call TRBD1 went unverified against the DNA. TRBV21-1 is a pseudogene locus. The CDR3 length is 19 residues. The CDR3: CASSNVIGDGTGANSPLHF. CDR3 nucleotides: TGTGCCAGCAGCAATGTAATCGGGGACGGGACAGGGGCGAATTCACCCCTCCACTTT.

The V call is TRBV18, the J call TRBJ1-2; TRBD1 is a possible D gene (6 bases). The germline CDR1 and CDR2 sequences are KGHSH and LQKENI. The CDR3 runs 13 residues. Trimming cost V 6 bases and J 6 bases, with 14 bases left between them. The CDR3 coding sequence is TGTGCCAGCTCGCCCGGGACATCGGATGGCTACACCTTC. It translates to CASSPGTSDGYTF. The variable domain in full, completed from reference TRBV18 and TRBJ1-2, reads NAGVMQNPRHLVRRRGQEARLRCSPMKGHSHVYWYRQLPEEGLKFMVYLQKENIIDESGMPKERFSAEFPKEGPSILRIQQVVRGDSAAYFCASSPGTSDGYTFGSGTRLTVV.

V usage is TRBV9 and J usage is TRBJ1-4, with unresolved D. CDR3 size: 15 residues. Looked up from germline, CDR1 is SGDLS and CDR2 is YYNGEE. V was shortened by 4 bases and J by 2 bases, with 12 bases between the two germline ends. This CDR3 reads CASSPNGFTNEKLFF. In DNA, the CDR3 is TGTGCCAGCAGCCCAAATGGGTTCACTAATGAAAAACTGTTTTTT.

This clone appeared a few times. The chain employs TRBV7-9 and TRBJ2-5; weak D call: TRBD1 (6 bases). The CDR3 is 13 residues long. CDR1 and CDR2 from the germline V gene are SEHNR and FQNEAQ (reference sequence). Between the trimmed V and J ends, which lost 4 bases and 7 bases, there was a span of 13 bases. CDR3 in amino acids: CASSSRGGSTQYF. The DNA for the CDR3 is TGTGCCAGCAGCTCCCGAGGGGGTTCGACCCAGTACTTC.

CDR3 bases: TGTGCCAGCGGGAGGACAGGGACCTACGAGCAGTACTTC. Protein product: CASGRTGTYEQYF. This chain connects TRBV6-5 to TRBJ2-7, with TRBD1 matching 8 bases. The CDR3 covers 13 residues. Germline CDR1 reads MNHEY; CDR2 reads SVGAGI. Unmatched junction bases numbered 5, after V lost 8 bases and J lost 2 bases.